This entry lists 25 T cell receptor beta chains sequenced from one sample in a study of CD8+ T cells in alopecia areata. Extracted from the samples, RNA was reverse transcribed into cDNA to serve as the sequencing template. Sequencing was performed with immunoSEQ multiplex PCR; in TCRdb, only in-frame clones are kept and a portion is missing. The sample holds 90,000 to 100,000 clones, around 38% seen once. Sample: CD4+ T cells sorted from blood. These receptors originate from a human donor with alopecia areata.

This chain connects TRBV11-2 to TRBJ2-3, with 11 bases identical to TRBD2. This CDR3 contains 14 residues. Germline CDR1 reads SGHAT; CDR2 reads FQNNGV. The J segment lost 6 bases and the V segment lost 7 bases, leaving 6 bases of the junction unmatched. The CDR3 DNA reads TGTGCCAGCAATAGCGGGAGGGCCCCCGATACGCAGTATTTT. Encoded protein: CASNSGRAPDTQYF.

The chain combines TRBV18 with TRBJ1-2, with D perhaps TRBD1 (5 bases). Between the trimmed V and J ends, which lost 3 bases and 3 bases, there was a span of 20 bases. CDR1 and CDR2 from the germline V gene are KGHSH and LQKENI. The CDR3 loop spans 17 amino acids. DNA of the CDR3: TGTGCCAGCTCACCGCTCAGGGAGGGACGAGGGGACTATGGCTACACCTTC. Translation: CASSPLREGRGDYGYTF. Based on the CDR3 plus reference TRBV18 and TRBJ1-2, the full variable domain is NAGVMQNPRHLVRRRGQEARLRCSPMKGHSHVYWYRQLPEEGLKFMVYLQKENIIDESGMPKERFSAEFPKEGPSILRIQQVVRGDSAAYFCASSPLREGRGDYGYTFGSGTRLTVV.

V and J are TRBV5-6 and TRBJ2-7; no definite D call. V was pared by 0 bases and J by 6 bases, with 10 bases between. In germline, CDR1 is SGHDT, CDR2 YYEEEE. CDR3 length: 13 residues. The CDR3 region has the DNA TGTGCCAGCAGCTTGGGACCCCGCCGCGAGCAGTACTTC. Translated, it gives CASSLGPRREQYF.

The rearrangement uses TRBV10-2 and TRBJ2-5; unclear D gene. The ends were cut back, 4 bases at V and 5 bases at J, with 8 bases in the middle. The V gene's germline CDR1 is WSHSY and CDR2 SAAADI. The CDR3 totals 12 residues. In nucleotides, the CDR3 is TGCGCCAGCAGTGCTGGGGTGGAGACCCAGTACTTC. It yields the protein CASSAGVETQYF.

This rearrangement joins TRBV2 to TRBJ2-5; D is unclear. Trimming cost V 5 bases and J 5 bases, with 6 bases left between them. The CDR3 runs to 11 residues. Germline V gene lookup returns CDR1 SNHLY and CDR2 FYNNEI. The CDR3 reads CASSSSETQYF. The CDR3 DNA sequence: TGTGCCAGCAGTTCCAGTGAGACCCAGTACTTC.

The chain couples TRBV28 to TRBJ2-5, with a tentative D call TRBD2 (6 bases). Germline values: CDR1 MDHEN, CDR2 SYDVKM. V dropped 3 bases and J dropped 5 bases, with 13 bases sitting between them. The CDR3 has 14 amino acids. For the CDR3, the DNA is TGTGCCAGCAGTTTGAACACGGGAGCTGAGACCCAGTACTTC. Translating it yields CASSLNTGAETQYF. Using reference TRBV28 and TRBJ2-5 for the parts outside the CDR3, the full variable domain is DVKVTQSSRYLVKRTGEKVFLECVQDMDHENMFWYRQDPGLGLRLIYFSYDVKMKEKGDIPEGYSVSREKKERFSLILESASTNQTSMYLCASSLNTGAETQYFGPGTRLLVL.

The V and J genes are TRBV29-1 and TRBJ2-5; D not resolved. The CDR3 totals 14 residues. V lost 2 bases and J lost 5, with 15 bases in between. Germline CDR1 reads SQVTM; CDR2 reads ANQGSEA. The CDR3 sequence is CSVESRAGSETQYF. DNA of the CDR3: TGCAGCGTTGAATCTCGGGCAGGATCGGAGACCCAGTACTTC. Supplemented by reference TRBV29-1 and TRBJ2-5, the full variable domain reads SAVISQKPSRDICQRGTSLTIQCQVDSQVTMMFWYRQQPGQSLTLIATANQGSEATYESGFVIDKFPISRPNLTFSTLTVSNMSPEDSSIYLCSVESRAGSETQYFGPGTRLLVL.

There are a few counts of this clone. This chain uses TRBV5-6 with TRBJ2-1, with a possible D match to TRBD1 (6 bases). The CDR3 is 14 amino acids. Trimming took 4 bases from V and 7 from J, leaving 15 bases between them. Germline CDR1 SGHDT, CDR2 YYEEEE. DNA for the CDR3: TGTGCCAGCAGCACGTGGGACATAAGGAATGAGCAGTTCTTC. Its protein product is CASSTWDIRNEQFF.

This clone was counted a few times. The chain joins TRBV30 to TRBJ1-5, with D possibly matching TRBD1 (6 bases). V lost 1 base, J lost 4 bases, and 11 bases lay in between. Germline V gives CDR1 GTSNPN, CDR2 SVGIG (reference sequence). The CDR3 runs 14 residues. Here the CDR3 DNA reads TGTGCCTGGAGTGGGGGGGACACAAATCAGCCCCAGCATTTT. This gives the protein CAWSGGDTNQPQHF.

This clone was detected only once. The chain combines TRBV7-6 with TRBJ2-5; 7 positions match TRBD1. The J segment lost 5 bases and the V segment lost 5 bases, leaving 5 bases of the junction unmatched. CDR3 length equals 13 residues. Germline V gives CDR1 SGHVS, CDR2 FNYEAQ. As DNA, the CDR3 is TGTGCCAGCAGCCTTGCCAGGGGGGAGACCCAGTACTTC. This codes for CASSLARGETQYF.

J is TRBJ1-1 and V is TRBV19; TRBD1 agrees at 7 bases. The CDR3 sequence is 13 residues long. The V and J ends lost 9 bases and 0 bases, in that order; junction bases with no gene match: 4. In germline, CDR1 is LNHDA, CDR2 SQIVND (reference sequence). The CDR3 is CASRGQMNTEAFF. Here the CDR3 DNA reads TGTGCCAGCCGGGGACAGATGAACACTGAAGCTTTCTTT.

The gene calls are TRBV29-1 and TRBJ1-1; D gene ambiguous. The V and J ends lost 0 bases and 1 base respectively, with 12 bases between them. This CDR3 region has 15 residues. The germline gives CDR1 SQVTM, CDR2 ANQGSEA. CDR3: CSVEDHFSRNTEAFF. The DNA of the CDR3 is TGCAGCGTTGAAGATCATTTTTCGAGGAACACTGAAGCTTTCTTT.

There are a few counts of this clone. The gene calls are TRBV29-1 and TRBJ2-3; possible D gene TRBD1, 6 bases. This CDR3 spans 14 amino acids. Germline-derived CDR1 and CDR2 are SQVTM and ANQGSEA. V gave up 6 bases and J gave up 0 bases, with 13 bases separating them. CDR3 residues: CSVSPGHSTDTQYF. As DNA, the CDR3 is TGCAGCGTCTCACCGGGACATAGCACAGATACGCAGTATTTT.

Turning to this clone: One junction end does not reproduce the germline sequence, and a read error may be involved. This CDR3 is CSVEVKVTGYTF. For the CDR3, the DNA is TGCAGCGTCGAAGTCAAGGTGACGGGCTACACCTTC. The chain joins TRBV29-1 to TRBJ1-2; D unresolved. Germline CDR1 reads SQVTM; CDR2 reads ANQGSEA. The CDR3 has 12 residues.

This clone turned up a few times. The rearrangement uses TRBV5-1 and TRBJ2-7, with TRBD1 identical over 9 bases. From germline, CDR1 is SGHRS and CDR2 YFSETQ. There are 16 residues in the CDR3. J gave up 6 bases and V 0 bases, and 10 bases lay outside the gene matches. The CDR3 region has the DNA TGCGCCAGCAGCTTGGTAGTCGCGACAGGGGGTCGCGAGCAGTACTTC. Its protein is CASSLVVATGGREQYF.

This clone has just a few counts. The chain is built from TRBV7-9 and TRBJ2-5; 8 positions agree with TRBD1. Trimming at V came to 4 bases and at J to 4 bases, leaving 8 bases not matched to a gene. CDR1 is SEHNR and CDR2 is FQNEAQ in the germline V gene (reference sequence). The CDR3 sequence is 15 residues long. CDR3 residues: CASSSYDRGAETQYF. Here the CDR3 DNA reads TGTGCCAGCAGCTCCTACGACAGGGGCGCAGAGACCCAGTACTTC.

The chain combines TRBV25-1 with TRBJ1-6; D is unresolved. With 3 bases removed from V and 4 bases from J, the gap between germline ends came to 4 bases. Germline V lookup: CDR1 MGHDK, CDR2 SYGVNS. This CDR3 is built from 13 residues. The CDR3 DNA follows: TGTGCCAGCAGTGACATGTATAATTCACCCCTCCACTTT. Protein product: CASSDMYNSPLHF.

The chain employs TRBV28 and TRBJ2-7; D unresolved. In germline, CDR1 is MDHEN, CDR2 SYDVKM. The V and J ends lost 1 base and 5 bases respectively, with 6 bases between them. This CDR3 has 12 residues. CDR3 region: CASSLSPDEQYF. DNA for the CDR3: TGTGCCAGCAGTTTATCGCCCGACGAGCAGTACTTC. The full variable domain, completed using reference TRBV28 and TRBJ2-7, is DVKVTQSSRYLVKRTGEKVFLECVQDMDHENMFWYRQDPGLGLRLIYFSYDVKMKEKGDIPEGYSVSREKKERFSLILESASTNQTSMYLCASSLSPDEQYFGPGTRLTVT.

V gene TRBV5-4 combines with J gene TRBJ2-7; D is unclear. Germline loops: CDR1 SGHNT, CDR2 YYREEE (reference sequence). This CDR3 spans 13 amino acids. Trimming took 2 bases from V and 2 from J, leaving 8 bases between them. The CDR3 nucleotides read TGTGCCAGCAGCTTCTCCAGAACCTACGAGCAGTACTTC. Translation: CASSFSRTYEQYF.

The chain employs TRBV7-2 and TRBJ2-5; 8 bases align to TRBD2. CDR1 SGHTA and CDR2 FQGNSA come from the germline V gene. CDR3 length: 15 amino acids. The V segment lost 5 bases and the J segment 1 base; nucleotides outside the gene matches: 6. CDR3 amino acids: CASSQTSGSQETQYF. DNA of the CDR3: TGTGCCAGCAGCCAAACTAGCGGTTCCCAAGAGACCCAGTACTTC.

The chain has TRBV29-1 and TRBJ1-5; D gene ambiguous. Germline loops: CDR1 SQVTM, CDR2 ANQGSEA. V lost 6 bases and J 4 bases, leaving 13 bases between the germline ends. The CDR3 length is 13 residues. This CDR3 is CSVGLEGNQPQHF. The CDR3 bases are TGCAGCGTCGGGTTAGAAGGAAATCAGCCCCAGCATTTT.

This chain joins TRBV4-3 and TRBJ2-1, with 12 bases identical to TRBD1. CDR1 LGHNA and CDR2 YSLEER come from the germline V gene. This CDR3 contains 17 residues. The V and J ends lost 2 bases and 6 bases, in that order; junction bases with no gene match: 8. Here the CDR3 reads CASSQITGTGGRNEQFF. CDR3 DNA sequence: TGCGCCAGCAGCCAAATTACCGGGACAGGGGGCCGCAATGAGCAGTTCTTC.

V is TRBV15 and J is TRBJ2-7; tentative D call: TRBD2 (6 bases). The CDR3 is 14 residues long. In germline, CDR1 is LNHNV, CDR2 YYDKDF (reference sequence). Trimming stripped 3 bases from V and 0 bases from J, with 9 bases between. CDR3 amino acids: CATSRGGSSYEQYF. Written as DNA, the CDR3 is TGTGCCACCAGCAGGGGAGGATCCTCCTACGAGCAGTACTTC.

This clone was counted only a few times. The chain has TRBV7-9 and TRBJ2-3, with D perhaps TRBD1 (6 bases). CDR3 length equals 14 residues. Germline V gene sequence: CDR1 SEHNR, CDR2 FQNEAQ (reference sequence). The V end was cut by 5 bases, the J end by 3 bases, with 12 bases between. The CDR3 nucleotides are TGTGCCAGCAGCCCAGGGGCACCGACAGATACGCAGTATTTT. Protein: CASSPGAPTDTQYF.

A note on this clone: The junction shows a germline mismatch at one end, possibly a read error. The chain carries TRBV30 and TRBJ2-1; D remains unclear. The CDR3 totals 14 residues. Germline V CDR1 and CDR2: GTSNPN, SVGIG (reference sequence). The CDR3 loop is CAWTLLASYNGQFF. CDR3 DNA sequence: TGTGCCTGGACCCTCCTGGCTTCTTACAATGGGCAGTTCTTC.